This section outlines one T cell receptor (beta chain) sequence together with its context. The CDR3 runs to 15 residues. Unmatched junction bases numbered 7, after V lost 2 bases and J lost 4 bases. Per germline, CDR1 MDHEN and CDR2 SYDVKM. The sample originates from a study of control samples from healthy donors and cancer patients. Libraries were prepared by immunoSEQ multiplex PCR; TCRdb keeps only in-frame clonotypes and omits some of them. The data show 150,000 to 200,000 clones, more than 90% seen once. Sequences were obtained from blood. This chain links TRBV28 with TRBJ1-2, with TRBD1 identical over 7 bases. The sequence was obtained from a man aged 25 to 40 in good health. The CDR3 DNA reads TGTGCCAGCAGTTTACAAGACAGGGATGCCTATGGCTACACCTTC. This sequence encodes CASSLQDRDAYGYTF.